Listed here is a single T cell receptor (beta chain). Many counts were recorded for this clonotype. Its recognized antigen is unknown. Within one base of it there is no much larger clone, and no base qualities were kept. Ficoll-Paque density gradient centrifugation was used to isolate PBMCs. Including cysteine and phenylalanine, the CDR3 has 13 amino acids. Only CDR3 DNA is held: 39 bases, read in frame from base 1. V is cut back by 11 bases and J by 5 bases, with 5 bases in the junction unmatched. From a lookup of the germline V gene, CDR1 and CDR2 are MNHEY and SVGAGI. Sequencing relied on an Illumina NovaSeq 6000. TCRalpha and TCRbeta cDNA libraries were constructed by 5'RACE with constant-segment primers, with sample barcodes and unique molecular identifiers being introduced. RNA was extracted from every sample with Trizol reagent. The libraries were amplified in two PCR steps, and the second step added a second sample barcode and Illumina TruSeq adapters. Libraries were sequenced on an Illumina NovaSeq with 2 x 150 bp paired-end reads. The paper's data handling went like this. Reads were demultiplexed and collapsed into UMI-guided consensus sequences with migec v1.2.7. With mixcr v2.1.11, UMI consensuses were aligned to TRA and TRB V and J templates and assembled into clonotypes. A clonotype was counted as expanded or contracted only if both edgeR and NoisET called the change significant, with noise models trained on biological replicates. For edgeR calls, a false discovery rate-adjusted p below 0.01 and a log2 fold-change threshold of 1 were applied. As an exploratory analysis of dynamics, max-normalized trajectories of the 1000 most abundant clonotypes were examined with PCA combined with hierarchical clustering. Each responding clone was given a CD4 or CD8 phenotype based on the CD4+ and CD8+ repertoires, which had been sequenced separately. The raw public data were reprocessed by TCRdb itself: fastp quality trimming at Q25, MiXCR clonotype calling, in-frame beta chains only. Rows with one shared CDR3 protein collapse into an entry with the most common genes and DNA. TCRdb assigned the V and J calls; the authors' analysis was not used. The sample records some 50,000 distinct CDR3 sequences, around 10% of which are singletons. The ten top clones hold approximately 25% of the sample.

This specimen belongs to a study of T-cell memory formation after mild COVID-19 (dated by TCRdb to the early 2020s). Study-wide context: TCR sequence clusters from the two donors were found to be largely donor specific. The cohort was made up of two young adult volunteers, one female and one male, who were previously healthy. In a couple of donors, T-cell clones that expanded and contracted after mild COVID-19 were tracked by sequencing TCRalpha and TCRbeta repertoires over time.

Study-wide conclusions, independent of this receptor: The detection of some responding clones in pre-infection memory suggests that pre-existing cross-reactive memory T cells joined the SARS-CoV-2 response. Contracting CD4+ clones turned up mainly in the CM and EM memory subsets, whereas EMRA was where CD8+ clones were enriched. Only a couple of mild cases were covered by the study, and larger cohorts that include severe cases with pre-infection samples were considered necessary. SARS-CoV-2 specificity was not confirmed for the second-wave clones peaking on day 37. Clones contracting from day 15 to 85 had balanced CD4/CD8 phenotypes, while a second wave expanding from day 15 to 37 was biased towards CD4+.

The sequence derives from a man aged 18-30 years who had mild COVID-19 (a few samples of this study predate the infection). The sample titles of this study are shuffled in the database, so cell type and time point are left out; the donor was told from shared clones. Source material: PBMCs or a T cell subset sorted from them (not recorded which). Rearrangement joined TRBV6-5 to TRBJ1-6; 8 bases in between match TRBD1. The sequenced DNA: TGTGCCGTAACGGACAGGGATAATTCACCCCTCCACTTT. It translates as CAVTDRDNSPLHF.